The source of this TCR beta chain is a study of siplizumab effects on memory and regulatory T cells. Notes on the study in general: Proliferating clones, CD4+ or CD8+, lacked an assignable naive or memory phenotype in roughly 75-97% of cases. Mean Treg-derived proportions of mappable alloreactive CD4+ clones were around 70% for siplizumab and approximately 25% for controls. Most alloreactive clones went unmapped to unstimulated subsets; only a minor fraction mapped.

As concerns this clone: Its antigen is currently unknown.

The CDR3 runs to 15 residues. The V end lost 5 bases, the J end lost 3 bases, and 16 bases lay between the germline ends. From germline, CDR1 is MNHEY and CDR2 SMNVEV (reference sequence). Sequencing was performed with immunoSEQ multiplex PCR; in TCRdb, only in-frame clones are kept and a portion is missing. The table includes some 100,000 clones, around 90% detected once. The sequenced sample was CD4+ T cells sorted from blood. The genes are TRBV27 and TRBJ1-2; D perhaps matches TRBD1 (5 bases). The sequence came from a human donor in good health. Some clones in this sample may be carry-over from other donors' samples. CDR3 in amino acids: CASSPGLSGYYGYTF. As DNA, the CDR3 is TGTGCCAGCAGTCCGGGACTCTCAGGTTACTATGGCTACACCTTC.